This passage covers 17 T cell receptor beta chains from one sample sequenced in a study of T-cell memory formation after mild COVID-19. TCRdb recomputed calls from the 5' RACE reads with MiXCR, one row per CDR3 protein. The sample includes around 160,000 distinct CDR3 sequences, 9.5% to 13% of them seen just once. The sequenced sample was PBMCs or a T cell subset sorted from them (not recorded which). The receptors shown here come from a young man who had mild COVID-19 (a few samples of this study predate the infection). Cell type and time point are not known.

This clonotype has a count of ten or more. CDR3: CASTGQGLQVVDTQYF. CDR3 sequence (DNA): TGTGCCAGCACAGGACAGGGGCTCCAAGTTGTGGATACGCAGTATTTT. The chain recombines TRBV6-6 with TRBJ2-3; TRBD1 aligns across 9 bases. The germline V gene has CDR1 MNHNY and CDR2 SVGAGI (reference sequence). Unmatched junction bases numbered 14, after V lost 7 bases and J lost 6 bases. The CDR3 totals 16 residues.

This clonotype was seen a single time. The chain has TRBV7-9 and TRBJ1-2, with D possibly being TRBD1 (6 bases). The V gene lost 4 bases and the J gene lost 3 bases, with 24 bases spanning the gap. The CDR3 is 18 amino acids. CDR1 is SEHNR and CDR2 is FQNEAQ in the germline V gene (reference sequence). CDR3 amino acids: CASSSWSGTTSRDYGYTF. CDR3 coding DNA: TGTGCCAGCAGCTCCTGGTCCGGGACAACCAGCCGGGACTATGGCTACACCTTC.

This clonotype occurred many times. The chain uses TRBV5-1 and TRBJ2-1, with 8 bases that match TRBD2. The CDR3 is 15 residues long. With 7 bases clipped from V and 0 bases from J, the junction kept 6 bases outside the gene matches. Germline loops: CDR1 SGHRS, CDR2 YFSETQ. The CDR3 bases are TGCGCCAGCCGCAACGGGACTAGCTCCTACAATGAGCAGTTCTTC. The encoded protein is CASRNGTSSYNEQFF.

This chain joins TRBV12-5 and TRBJ2-2; 12 nucleotides line up with TRBD2. With 6 bases clipped from V and 6 bases from J, the junction kept 2 bases outside the gene matches. The CDR3 is 14 amino acids. The germline V gene has CDR1 LGHNT and CDR2 FRNRAP. CDR3 loop: CASGPSGGAGELFF. CDR3 DNA: TGTGCTAGTGGCCCTAGCGGGGGGGCCGGGGAGCTGTTTTTT. Full variable domain (missing parts from reference TRBV12-5 and TRBJ2-2): DARVTQTPRHKVTEMGQEVTMRCQPILGHNTVFWYRQTMMQGLELLAYFRNRAPLDDSGMPKDRFSAEMPDATLATLKIQPSEPRDSAVYFCASGPSGGAGELFFGEGSRLTVL.

This chain uses TRBV5-1 with TRBJ2-3, with 8 bases that match TRBD2. The CDR3 extends over 18 amino acids. CDR1 is SGHRS, CDR2 YFSETQ, per germline. After removal of 0 bases from V and 6 bases from J, the junction contained 15 bases not matched to a gene. CDR3 residues: CASSLALAGDSREDTQYF. The CDR3 nucleotides are TGCGCCAGCAGCTTGGCCCTAGCGGGCGACTCGAGGGAGGATACGCAGTATTTT.

The chain is built from TRBV6-5 and TRBJ1-2, with D uncertain. Between the trimmed V and J ends, which lost 0 bases and 4 bases, there was a span of 12 bases. The germline V gene encodes CDR1 MNHEY and CDR2 SVGAGI. The CDR3 covers 15 residues. CDR3 region: CASSYSEGGSYGYTF. The DNA of the CDR3 is TGTGCCAGCAGTTACTCGGAGGGAGGGAGCTATGGCTACACCTTC.

This clonotype was seen at least ten times. This rearrangement joins TRBV6-1 to TRBJ1-1; TRBD1 matches 7 bases. Germline V gene sequence: CDR1 MNHNS, CDR2 SASEGT. The length of the CDR3 is 15 residues. V trimming: 5 bases; J trimming: 4 bases; junction bases outside the gene matches: 10. The CDR3 here is CASSPRQGMATEAFF. Here the CDR3 DNA reads TGTGCCAGCAGTCCACGACAGGGAATGGCCACTGAAGCTTTCTTT.

This clonotype was found many times. The chain combines TRBV7-2 with TRBJ2-7, with D unclear. Germline loops: CDR1 SGHTA, CDR2 FQGNSA. This CDR3 has 13 amino acids. With 6 bases removed from V and 2 bases from J, the gap between germline ends came to 11 bases. DNA for the CDR3: TGTGCCAGCAGGCTAAAAGGGACCTACGAGCAGTACTTC. Its translation: CASRLKGTYEQYF.

The table lists this clonotype with a few counts. The rearrangement uses TRBV12-3 or TRBV12-4 and TRBJ2-3; 8 nucleotides agree with TRBD1. The CDR3 contains 15 residues. V was pared by 5 bases and J by 3 bases, with 7 bases of the junction left unmatched. The CDR3 nucleotides read TGTGCCAGCAGTGACAGGGGCTGGGGAACAGATACGCAGTATTTT. It specifies CASSDRGWGTDTQYF.

This clonotype was detected many times. The V and J genes are TRBV4-2 and TRBJ1-6; 8 bases are a match to TRBD1. Germline V gene data show CDR1 as LGHNA and CDR2 as YNFKEQ. The CDR3 totals 15 residues. J was trimmed by 4 bases and V by 1 base; bases with no gene match: 0. The CDR3, as DNA: TGTGCCAGCAGCCAAGGACAGGGGTATAATTCACCCCTCCACTTT. It is translated as CASSQGQGYNSPLHF.

V is TRBV7-3 and J is TRBJ1-3; D is uncertain. Germline V gene sequence: CDR1 SGHTA, CDR2 FQGTGA. Trimming left V 8 bases short and J 8 bases short, with 22 bases between. The CDR3 has 15 residues. The CDR3 here is CASSPAGSGSDTIYF. The CDR3 region has the DNA TGTGCCAGCTCCCCAGCGGGGTCCGGGTCGGACACCATATATTTT. The full variable domain, in which reference TRBV7-3 and TRBJ1-3 provide the parts outside the CDR3, is GAGVSQTPSNKVTEKGKYVELRCDPISGHTALYWYRQSLGQGPEFLIYFQGTGAADDSGLPNDRFFAVRPEGSVSTLKIQRTERGDSAVYLCASSPAGSGSDTIYFGEGSWLTVV.

This clonotype came up a few times. V and J are TRBV12-3 or TRBV12-4 and TRBJ1-1, with D hard to call. The CDR3 has 12 residues. Deletions cut 3 bases from V and 11 bases from J, with 13 bases between. The CDR3, as DNA: TGTGCCAGCAGTTTGTCCCTGTTTAGCGCTTTCTTT. Translation gives CASSLSLFSAFF.

A remark on this clonotype: This may stem from a read error, because a much larger clone lies one nucleotide away. This rearrangement joins TRBV7-9 to TRBJ2-3, with 10 bases aligning to TRBD2. CDR3 size: 14 residues. The ends lost 5 bases at V and 6 bases at J; junction bases unmatched: 5. Germline lookup yields CDR1 SEHNR and CDR2 FQNEAQ (reference sequence). CDR3 amino acids: CASSQRGGPDTQYF. In nucleotides, the CDR3 is TGTGCCAGCAGCCAGCGGGGGGGGCCCGATACGCAGTATTTT.

The table lists this clonotype with a few counts. The J gene is TRBJ2-7, the V gene TRBV6-5; D is ambiguous. Germline V lookup: CDR1 MNHEY, CDR2 SVGAGI. V dropped 6 bases and J dropped 1 base, with 10 bases sitting between them. The CDR3 is 13 residues long. Here the CDR3 DNA reads TGTGCCAGCAGGGACCTCGTATCCTACGAGCAGTACGTC. Amino acids: CASRDLVSYEQYV.

The gene calls are TRBV15 and TRBJ1-2; D is uncertain. The germline gives CDR1 LNHNV, CDR2 YYDKDF (reference sequence). The CDR3 spans 13 residues. Trimming stripped 8 bases from V and 1 base from J, with 11 bases between. Written as DNA, the CDR3 is TGTGCCACCTCCTGGGGTTATAACTATGGCTACACCTTC. Translated, it gives CATSWGYNYGYTF.

V usage is TRBV12-3 or TRBV12-4 and J usage is TRBJ1-3; no clear D gene. This CDR3 is built from 13 residues. Trimming pared 1 base from V and 5 bases from J, leaving 6 bases between. The CDR3 reads CASSLDRRNTIYF. As DNA, the CDR3 is TGTGCCAGCAGTTTAGACAGAAGAAACACCATATATTTT.

This chain uses TRBV6-1 with TRBJ1-2; unclear D gene. The germline V gene encodes CDR1 MNHNS and CDR2 SASEGT. The CDR3 runs to 13 residues. Trimming took 4 bases from V and 5 from J, leaving 11 bases between them. CDR3: CASSVDGGYGYTF. The CDR3 coding sequence is TGTGCCAGCAGTGTTGATGGCGGTTATGGCTACACCTTC.